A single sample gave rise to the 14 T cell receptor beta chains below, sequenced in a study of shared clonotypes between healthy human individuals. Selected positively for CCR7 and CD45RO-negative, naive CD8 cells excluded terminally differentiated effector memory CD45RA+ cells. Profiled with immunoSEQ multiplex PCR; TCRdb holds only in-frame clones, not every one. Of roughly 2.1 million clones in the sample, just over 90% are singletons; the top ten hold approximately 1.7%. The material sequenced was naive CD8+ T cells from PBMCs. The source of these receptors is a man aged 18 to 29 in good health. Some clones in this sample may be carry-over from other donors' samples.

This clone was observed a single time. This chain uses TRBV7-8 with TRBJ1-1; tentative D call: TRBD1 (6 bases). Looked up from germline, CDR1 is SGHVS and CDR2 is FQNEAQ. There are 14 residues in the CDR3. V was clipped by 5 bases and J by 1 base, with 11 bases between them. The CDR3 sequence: CASSPLTGNTEAFF. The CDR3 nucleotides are TGTGCCAGCAGCCCCCTGACAGGGAACACTGAAGCTTTCTTT.

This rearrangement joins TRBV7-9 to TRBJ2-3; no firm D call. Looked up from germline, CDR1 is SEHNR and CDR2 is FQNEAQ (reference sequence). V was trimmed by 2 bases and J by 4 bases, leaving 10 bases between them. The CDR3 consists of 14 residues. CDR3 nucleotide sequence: TGTGCCAGCAGCTTAACTGGAGCGCCAGATACGCAGTATTTT. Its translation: CASSLTGAPDTQYF.

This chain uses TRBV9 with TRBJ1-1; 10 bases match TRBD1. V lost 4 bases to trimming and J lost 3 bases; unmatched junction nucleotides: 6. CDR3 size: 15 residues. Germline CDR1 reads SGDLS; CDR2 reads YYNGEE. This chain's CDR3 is CASSLSGTGDTEAFF. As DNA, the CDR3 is TGTGCCAGCAGCCTTTCCGGGACAGGGGACACTGAAGCTTTCTTT.

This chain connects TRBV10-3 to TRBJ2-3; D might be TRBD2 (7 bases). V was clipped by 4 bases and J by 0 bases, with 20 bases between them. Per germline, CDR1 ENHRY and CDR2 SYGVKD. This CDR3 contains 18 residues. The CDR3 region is CAISAPGGRSASTDTQYF. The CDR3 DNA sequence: TGTGCCATCAGTGCGCCCGGGGGGCGGAGCGCGAGCACAGATACGCAGTATTTT.

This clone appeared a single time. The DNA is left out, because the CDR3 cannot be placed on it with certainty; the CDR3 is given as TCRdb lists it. CDR3 amino acids: CAWAWGSYDTTF. The V and J genes are TRBV30 and TRBJ2-7. Germline V gene data show CDR1 as GTSNPN and CDR2 as SVGIG (reference sequence). The CDR3 is 12 amino acids in total, end residues counted.

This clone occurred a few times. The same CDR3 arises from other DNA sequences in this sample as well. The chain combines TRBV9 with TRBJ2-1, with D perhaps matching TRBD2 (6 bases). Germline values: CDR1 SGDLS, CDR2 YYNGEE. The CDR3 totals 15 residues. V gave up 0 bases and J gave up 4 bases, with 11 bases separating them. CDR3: CASSVGGGTYNEQFF. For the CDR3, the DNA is TGTGCCAGCAGCGTAGGTGGCGGGACTTACAATGAGCAGTTCTTC. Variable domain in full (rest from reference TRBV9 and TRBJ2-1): DSGVTQTPKHLITATGQRVTLRCSPRSGDLSVYWYQQSLDQGLQFLIQYYNGEERAKGNILERFSAQQFPDLHSELNLSSLELGDSALYFCASSVGGGTYNEQFFGPGTRLTVL.

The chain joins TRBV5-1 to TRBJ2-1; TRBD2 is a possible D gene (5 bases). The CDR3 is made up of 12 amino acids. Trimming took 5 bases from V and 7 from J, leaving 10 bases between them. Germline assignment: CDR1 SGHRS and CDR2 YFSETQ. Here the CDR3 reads CASRRAENEQFF. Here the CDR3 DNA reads TGCGCCAGCAGGAGGGCGGAGAATGAGCAGTTCTTC.

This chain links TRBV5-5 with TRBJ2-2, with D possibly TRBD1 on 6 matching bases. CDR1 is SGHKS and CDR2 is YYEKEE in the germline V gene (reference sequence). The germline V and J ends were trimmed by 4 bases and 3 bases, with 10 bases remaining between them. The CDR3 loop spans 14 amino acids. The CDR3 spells CASSRGHDTGELFF. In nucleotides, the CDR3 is TGTGCCAGCAGCAGGGGACACGACACCGGGGAGCTGTTTTTT.

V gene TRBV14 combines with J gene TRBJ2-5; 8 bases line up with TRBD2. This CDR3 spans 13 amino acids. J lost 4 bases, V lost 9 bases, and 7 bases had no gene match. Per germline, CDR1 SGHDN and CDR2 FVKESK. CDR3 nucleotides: TGTGCCAGTCGCGGCGGGGGGCGAGAGACCCAGTACTTC. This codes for CASRGGGRETQYF.

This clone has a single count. The CDR3 reads CASSPIGETGPGYYGYTF. DNA of the CDR3: TGTGCCAGCAGCCCTATTGGGGAGACAGGGCCTGGCTACTATGGCTACACCTTC. This sequence joins TRBV28 and TRBJ1-2; TRBD1 matches at 7 bases. J gave up 3 bases and V 6 bases, and 19 bases lay outside the gene matches. Germline loops: CDR1 MDHEN, CDR2 SYDVKM. This CDR3 region has 18 residues.

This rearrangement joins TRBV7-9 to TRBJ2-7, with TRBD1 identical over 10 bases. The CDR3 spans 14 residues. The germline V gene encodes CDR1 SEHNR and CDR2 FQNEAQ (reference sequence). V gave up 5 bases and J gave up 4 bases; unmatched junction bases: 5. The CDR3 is CASSERGQGYEQYF. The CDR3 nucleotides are TGTGCCAGCAGCGAACGGGGACAGGGGTACGAGCAGTACTTC.

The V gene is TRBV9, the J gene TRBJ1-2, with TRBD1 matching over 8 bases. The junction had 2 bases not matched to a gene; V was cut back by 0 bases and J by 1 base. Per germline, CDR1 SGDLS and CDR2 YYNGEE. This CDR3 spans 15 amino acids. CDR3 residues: CASSVGTGFNYGYTF. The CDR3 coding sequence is TGTGCCAGCAGCGTAGGGACAGGGTTTAACTATGGCTACACCTTC. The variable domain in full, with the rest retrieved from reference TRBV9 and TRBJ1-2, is DSGVTQTPKHLITATGQRVTLRCSPRSGDLSVYWYQQSLDQGLQFLIQYYNGEERAKGNILERFSAQQFPDLHSELNLSSLELGDSALYFCASSVGTGFNYGYTFGSGTRLTVV.

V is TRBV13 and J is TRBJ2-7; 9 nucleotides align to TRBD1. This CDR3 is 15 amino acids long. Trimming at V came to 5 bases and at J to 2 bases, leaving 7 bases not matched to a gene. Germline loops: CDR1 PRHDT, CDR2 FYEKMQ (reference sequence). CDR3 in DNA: TGTGCCAGCAGCCCCTTTGGGACAGGGACCTACGAGCAGTACTTC. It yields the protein CASSPFGTGTYEQYF. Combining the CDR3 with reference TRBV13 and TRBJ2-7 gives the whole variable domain AAGVIQSPRHLIKEKRETATLKCYPIPRHDTVYWYQQGPGQDPQFLISFYEKMQSDKGSIPDRFSAQQFSDYHSELNMSSLELGDSALYFCASSPFGTGTYEQYFGPGTRLTVT.

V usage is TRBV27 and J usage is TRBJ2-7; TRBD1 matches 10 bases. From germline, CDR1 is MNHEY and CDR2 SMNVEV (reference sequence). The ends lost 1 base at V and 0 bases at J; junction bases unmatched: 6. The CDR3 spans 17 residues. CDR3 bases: TGTGCCAGCAGTTTATTTGGGACAGGGGTCTCCTCCTACGAGCAGTACTTC. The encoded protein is CASSLFGTGVSSYEQYF.